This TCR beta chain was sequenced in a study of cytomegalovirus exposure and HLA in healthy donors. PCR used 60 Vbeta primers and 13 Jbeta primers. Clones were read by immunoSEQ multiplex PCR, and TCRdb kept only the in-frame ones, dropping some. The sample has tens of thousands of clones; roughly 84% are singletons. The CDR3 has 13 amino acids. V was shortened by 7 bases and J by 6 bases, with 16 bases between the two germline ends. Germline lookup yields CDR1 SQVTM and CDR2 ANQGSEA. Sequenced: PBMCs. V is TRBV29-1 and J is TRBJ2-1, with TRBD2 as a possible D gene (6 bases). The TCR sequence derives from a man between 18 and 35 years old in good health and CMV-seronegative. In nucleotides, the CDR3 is TGCAGCGCTTGTCCGGAGGGCCGCAATGAGCAGTTCTTC. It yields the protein CSACPEGRNEQFF.